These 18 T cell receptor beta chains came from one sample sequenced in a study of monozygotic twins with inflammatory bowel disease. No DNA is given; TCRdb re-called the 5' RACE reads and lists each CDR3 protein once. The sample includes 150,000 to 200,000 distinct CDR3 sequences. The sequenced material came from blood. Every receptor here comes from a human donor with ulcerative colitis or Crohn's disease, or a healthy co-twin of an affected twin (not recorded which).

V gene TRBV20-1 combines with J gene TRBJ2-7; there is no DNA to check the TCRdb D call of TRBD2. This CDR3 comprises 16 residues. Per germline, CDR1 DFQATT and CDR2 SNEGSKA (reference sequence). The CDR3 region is CSAREYGGRASYEQYF.

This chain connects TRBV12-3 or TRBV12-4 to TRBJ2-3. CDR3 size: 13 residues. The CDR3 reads CASHLTTGDTQYF.

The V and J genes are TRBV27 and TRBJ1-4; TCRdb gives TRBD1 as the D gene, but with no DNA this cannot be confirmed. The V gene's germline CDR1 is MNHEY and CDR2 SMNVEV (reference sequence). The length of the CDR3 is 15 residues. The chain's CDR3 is CASSPDRGGNEKLFF.

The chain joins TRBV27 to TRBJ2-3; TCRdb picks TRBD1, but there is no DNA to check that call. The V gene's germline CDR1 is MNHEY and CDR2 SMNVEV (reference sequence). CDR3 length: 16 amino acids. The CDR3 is CATSPRRGASTDTQYF.

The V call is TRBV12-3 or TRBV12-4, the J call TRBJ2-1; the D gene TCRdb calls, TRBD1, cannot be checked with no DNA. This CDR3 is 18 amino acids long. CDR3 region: CASSYYRRARDSHNEQFF.

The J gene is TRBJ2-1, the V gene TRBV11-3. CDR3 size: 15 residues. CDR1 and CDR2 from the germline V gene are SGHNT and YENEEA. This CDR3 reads CASSPKPSSYNEQFF.

The chain's CDR3 is CASSPSWDTQYF. This chain uses TRBV6-5 with TRBJ2-3; TCRdb lists TRBD2, though no DNA is available to test this call. Germline CDR1 is MNHEY and CDR2 is SVGAGI. This CDR3 comprises 12 residues.

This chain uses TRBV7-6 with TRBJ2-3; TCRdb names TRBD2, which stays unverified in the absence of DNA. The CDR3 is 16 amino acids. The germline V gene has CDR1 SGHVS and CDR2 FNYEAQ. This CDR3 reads CSSSSLAGGITDTQYF. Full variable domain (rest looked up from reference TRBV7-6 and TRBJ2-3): GAGVSQSPRYKVTKRGQDVALRCDPISGHVSLYWYRQALGQGPEFLTYFNYEAQQDKSGLPNDRFSAERPEGSISTLTIQRTEQRDSAMYRCSSSSLAGGITDTQYFGPGTRLTVL.

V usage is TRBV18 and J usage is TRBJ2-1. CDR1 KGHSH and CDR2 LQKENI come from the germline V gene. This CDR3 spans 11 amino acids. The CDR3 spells CASSTYDEQFF.

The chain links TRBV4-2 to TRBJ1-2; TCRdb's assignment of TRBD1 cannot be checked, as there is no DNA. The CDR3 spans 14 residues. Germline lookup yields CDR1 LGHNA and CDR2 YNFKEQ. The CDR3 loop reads CASSQDRGLYGYTF.

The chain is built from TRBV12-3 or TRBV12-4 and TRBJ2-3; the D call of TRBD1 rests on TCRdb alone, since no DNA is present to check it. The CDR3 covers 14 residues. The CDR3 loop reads CASSFSRAQDTQYF.

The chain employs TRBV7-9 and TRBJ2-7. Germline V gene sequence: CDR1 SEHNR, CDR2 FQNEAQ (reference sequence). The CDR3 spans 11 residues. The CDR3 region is CASFRMGGQYF.

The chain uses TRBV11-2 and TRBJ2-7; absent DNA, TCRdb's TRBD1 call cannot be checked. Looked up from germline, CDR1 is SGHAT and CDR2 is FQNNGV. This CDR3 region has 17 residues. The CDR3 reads CASSLMGGLAVSYEQYF. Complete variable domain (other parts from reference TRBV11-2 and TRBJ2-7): EAGVAQSPRYKIIEKRQSVAFWCNPISGHATLYWYQQILGQGPKLLIQFQNNGVVDDSQLPKDRFSAERLKGVDSTLKIQPAKLEDSAVYLCASSLMGGLAVSYEQYFGPGTRLTVT.

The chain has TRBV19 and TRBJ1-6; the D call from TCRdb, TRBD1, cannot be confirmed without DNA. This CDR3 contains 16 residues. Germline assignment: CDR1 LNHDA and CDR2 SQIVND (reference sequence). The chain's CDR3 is CASSIDVRATKSPLHF.

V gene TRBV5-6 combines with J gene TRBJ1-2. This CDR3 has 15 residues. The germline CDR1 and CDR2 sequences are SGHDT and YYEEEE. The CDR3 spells CASSPLPDSSYGYTF. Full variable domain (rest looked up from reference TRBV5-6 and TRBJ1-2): DAGVTQSPTHLIKTRGQQVTLRCSPKSGHDTVSWYQQALGQGPQFIFQYYEEEERQRGNFPDRFSGHQFPNYSSELNVNALLLGDSALYLCASSPLPDSSYGYTFGSGTRLTVV.

CDR3 in amino acids: CASSQVGRGLLETQYF. The gene calls are TRBV3-1 and TRBJ2-5; with no DNA, the TCRdb D assignment of TRBD1 cannot be verified. The CDR3 is 16 amino acids. The germline V gene has CDR1 LGHDT and CDR2 YNNKEL (reference sequence).

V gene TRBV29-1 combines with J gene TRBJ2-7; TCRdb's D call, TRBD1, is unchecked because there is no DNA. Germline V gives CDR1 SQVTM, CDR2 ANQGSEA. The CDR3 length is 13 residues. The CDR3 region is CSVRDTGLYEQYF.

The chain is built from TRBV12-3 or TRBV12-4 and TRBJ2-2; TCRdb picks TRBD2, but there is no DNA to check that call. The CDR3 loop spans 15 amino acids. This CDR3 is CASRLSGGGTGELFF.